This T cell receptor (beta chain) was recorded in a study of blood T cell repertoires in COVID-19. Study background: Italy, Spain and the United States were the sources of the convalescent and acute COVID-19 samples. The cDNA or gDNA used as material had been derived from T cells, B-cell-depleted T cells, or PBMCs.

Clones were sequenced by immunoSEQ multiplex PCR, and TCRdb holds only the in-frame ones, with some missing. The profile shows approximately 41,000 clones, around nine tenths of them singletons. Sequences were obtained from peripheral blood. The clonotype originates from a woman aged 40 to 50 with acute or convalescent COVID-19.

CDR3 coding DNA: TGCGCCAGCAGCTCGGGACAGGGTAACTATGGCTACACCTTC. It translates to CASSSGQGNYGYTF. The chain couples TRBV5-1 to TRBJ1-2; 9 bases are a match to TRBD1. This CDR3 spans 14 amino acids. The germline V gene has CDR1 SGHRS and CDR2 YFSETQ. Unmatched junction bases numbered 1, after V lost 3 bases and J lost 1 base.